This T cell receptor beta chain was profiled in a study of T cells after yellow fever vaccination. This clonotype was seen ten or more times. Its target is not known. This CDR3 has 14 amino acids. The V gene's germline CDR1 is DFQATT and CDR2 SNEGSKA (reference sequence). Study conclusions and caveats: The secondary response was weaker but peaked faster, day 5 versus 15. One caveat is that FACS-sorted repertoires could contain abundant clonotypes contaminating from the bulk population.

TCRdb called the 5' RACE reads again in MiXCR, with one record for every CDR3 protein. The sample includes approximately 250,000 distinct CDR3 sequences, 6.5% to 7.5% of them seen just once. J is TRBJ2-1 and V is TRBV20-1; 10 bases line up with TRBD1. The source material was CD4+ T cells sorted from PBMCs, sampled on the day of the yellow fever booster vaccination. This TCR came from a man under 40 who received the YFV17D yellow fever vaccine. CDR3 protein: CSPKGTGAYNEQFF. DNA for the CDR3: TGCAGCCCAAAGGGGACAGGGGCCTACAATGAGCAGTTCTTC.